The entry below gives a single TCR beta chain sequence along with its context. What it binds is not known. This specimen comes from a study of T cell responses to AZD1222 COVID-19 vaccine. Study-wide findings and caveats: When two AZD1222 doses had been given, Spike-specific TCR breadth and depth rose. The span of vaccine-associated CD4 TCRs extended across spike, with dominance at 160-218 and 743-854. The sample set comprised mostly white British donors with more females, and clonal diversity was possibly underestimated.

Assay used: immunoSEQ multiplex PCR; TCRdb lists only in-frame clones, some missing. The table has over 110,000 clones, about 90% seen once. Trimming pared 11 bases from V and 7 bases from J, leaving 18 bases between. Germline CDR1 ENHRY, CDR2 SYGVKD. This CDR3 is built from 13 residues. This TCR was sampled from an adult in good health. The material sequenced was peripheral blood, taken on day 0 of AZD1222 vaccination. The rearrangement joins TRBV10-3 to TRBJ1-3; no firm D call. The CDR3 nucleotides read TGTGCCGCGACGGAAACCCTGGCCAACACCATATATTTT. This sequence encodes CAATETLANTIYF.